The table lists the clone carrying this T cell receptor beta chain with a few counts. What it binds is unknown. Sequence at one end of the junction differs from germline and may be a read error. The data originate from a study of Graves' ophthalmopathy and Graves' hyperthyroidism. Study outcomes and limitations: Most clonotypes expanded in thyroid above 0.001 frequency were present in blood too.

RNA transcripts were the template, and TCR beta CDR3 regions were amplified from them. Amplification began with first-round RT-PCR using HTBI primers, then second-round multiplex PCR was performed. MiXCR, run by TCRdb on the multiplex PCR reads, gives a single entry per CDR3 protein. Of 500,000 to 700,000 distinct CDR3 sequences listed, 20% to 25% are singletons. There are 13 residues in the CDR3. The germline gives CDR1 SEHNR, CDR2 FQNEAQ (reference sequence). The diagnosis was founded upon clinical symptoms, serum thyroxine, TRAb, thyroid ultrasound and orbital computed tomography. V usage is TRBV7-9 and J usage is TRBJ1-1; D is uncertain. The TCR originated in a woman aged 18-30 years with stable Graves' hyperthyroidism. Some clones in this sample may be carry-over from other donors' samples. Sequenced input: peripheral blood. The CDR3 loop reads CASSSQLNTEALF. The CDR3 DNA reads as TGTGCCAGCAGCTCCCAGTTGAACACTGAAGCTCTCTTT.